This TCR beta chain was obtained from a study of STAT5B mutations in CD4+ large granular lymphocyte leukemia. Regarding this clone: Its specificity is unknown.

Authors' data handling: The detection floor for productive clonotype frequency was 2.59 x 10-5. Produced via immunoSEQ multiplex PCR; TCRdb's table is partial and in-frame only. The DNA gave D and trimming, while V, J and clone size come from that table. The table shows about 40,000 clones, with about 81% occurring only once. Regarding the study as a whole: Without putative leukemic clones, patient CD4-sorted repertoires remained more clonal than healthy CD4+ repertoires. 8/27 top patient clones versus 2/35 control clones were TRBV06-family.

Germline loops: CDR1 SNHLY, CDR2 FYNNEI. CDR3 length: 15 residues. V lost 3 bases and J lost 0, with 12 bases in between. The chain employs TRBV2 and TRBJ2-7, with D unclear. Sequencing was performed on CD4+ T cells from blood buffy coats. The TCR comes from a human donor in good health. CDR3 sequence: CASSDRSFISYEQYF. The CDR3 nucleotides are TGTGCCAGCAGTGATAGATCTTTTATCTCCTACGAGCAGTACTTC.